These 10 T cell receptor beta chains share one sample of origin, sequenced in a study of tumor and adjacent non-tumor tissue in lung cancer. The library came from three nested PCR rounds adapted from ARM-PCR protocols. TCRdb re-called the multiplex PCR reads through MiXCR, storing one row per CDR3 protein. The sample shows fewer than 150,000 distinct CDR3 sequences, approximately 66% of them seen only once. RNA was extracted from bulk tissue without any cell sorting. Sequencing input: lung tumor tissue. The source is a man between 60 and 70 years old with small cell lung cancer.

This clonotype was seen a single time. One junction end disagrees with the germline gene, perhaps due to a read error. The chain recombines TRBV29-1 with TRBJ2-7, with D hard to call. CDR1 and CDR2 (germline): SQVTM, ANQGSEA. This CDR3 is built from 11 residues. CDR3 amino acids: CSACLTHEQYF. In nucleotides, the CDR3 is TGCAGCGCGTGCCTTACACACGAGCAATACTTC.

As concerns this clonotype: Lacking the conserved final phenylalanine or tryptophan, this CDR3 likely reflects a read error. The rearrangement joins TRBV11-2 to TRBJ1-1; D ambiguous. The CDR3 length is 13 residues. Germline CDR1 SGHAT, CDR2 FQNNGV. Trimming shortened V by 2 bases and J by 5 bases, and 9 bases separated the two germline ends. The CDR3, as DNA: TGTGCCAGCAGCTTACACGGTGTGACTGAAGCTTTCTCT. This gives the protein CASSLHGVTEAFS.

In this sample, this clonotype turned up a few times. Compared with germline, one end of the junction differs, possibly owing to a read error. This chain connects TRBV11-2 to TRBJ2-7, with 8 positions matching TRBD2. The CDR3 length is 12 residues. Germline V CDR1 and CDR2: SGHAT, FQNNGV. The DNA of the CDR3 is TGTGCCAACAGCGCCGGGGGGGGTGAGCAGTACTTC. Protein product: CANSAGGGEQYF.

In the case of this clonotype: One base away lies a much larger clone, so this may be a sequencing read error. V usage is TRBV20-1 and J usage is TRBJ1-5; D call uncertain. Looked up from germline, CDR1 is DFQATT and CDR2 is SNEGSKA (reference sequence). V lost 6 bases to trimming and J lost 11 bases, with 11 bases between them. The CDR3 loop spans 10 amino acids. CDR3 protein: CSAAVRSQHF. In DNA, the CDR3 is TGCAGTGCCGCAGTTAGGTCCCAGCATTTT.

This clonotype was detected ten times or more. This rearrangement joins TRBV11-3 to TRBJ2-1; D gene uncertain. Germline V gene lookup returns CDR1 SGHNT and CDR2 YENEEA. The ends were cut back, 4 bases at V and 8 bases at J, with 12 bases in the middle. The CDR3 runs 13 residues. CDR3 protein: CASSYLSGDEQFF. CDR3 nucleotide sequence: TGTGCCAGCAGCTATCTATCGGGCGATGAGCAGTTCTTC.

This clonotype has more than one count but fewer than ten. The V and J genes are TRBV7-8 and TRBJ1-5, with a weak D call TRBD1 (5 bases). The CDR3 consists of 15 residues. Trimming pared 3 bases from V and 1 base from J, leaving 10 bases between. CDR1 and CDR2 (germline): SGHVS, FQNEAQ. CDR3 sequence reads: CASSFDSGSNQPQHF. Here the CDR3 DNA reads TGTGCCAGCAGCTTCGACAGCGGGAGCAATCAGCCCCAGCATTTT. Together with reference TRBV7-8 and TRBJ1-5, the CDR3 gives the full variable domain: GAGVSQSPRYKVAKRGQDVALRCDPISGHVSLFWYQQALGQGPEFLTYFQNEAQLDKSGLPSDRFFAERPEGSVSTLKIQRTQQEDSAVYLCASSFDSGSNQPQHFGDGTRLSIL.

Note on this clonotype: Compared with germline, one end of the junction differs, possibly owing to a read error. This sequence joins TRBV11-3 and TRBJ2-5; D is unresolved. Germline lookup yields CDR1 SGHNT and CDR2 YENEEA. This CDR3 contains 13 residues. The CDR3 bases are TGTACCAGCTGCTTCGGCACGAGGGAGACCCAGTACTTC. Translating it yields CTSCFGTRETQYF.

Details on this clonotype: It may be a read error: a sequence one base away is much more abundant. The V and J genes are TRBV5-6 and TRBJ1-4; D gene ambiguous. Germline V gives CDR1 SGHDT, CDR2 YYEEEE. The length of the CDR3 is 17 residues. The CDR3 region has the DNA TGTGCCAACAGCTTATTCCAGGCCCTCGCAACTAATGAAAAACTGTTTTTT. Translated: CANSLFQALATNEKLFF. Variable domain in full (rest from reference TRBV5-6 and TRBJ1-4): DAGVTQSPTHLIKTRGQQVTLRCSPKSGHDTVSWYQQALGQGPQFIFQYYEEEERQRGNFPDRFSGHQFPNYSSELNVNALLLGDSALYLCANSLFQALATNEKLFFGSGTQLSVL.

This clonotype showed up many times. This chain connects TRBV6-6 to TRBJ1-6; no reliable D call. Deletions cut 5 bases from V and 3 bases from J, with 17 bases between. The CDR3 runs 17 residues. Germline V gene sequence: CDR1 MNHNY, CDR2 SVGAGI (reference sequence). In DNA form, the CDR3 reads TGTGCCAGCAGTGGGGTACGGGGAATCGGCTATAATTCACCCCTCCACTTT. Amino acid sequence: CASSGVRGIGYNSPLHF.

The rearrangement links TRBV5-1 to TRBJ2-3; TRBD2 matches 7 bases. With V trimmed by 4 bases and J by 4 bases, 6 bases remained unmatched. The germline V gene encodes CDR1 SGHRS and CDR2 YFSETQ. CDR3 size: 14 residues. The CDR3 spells CASSTSGTSDTQYF. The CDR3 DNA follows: TGCGCCAGCAGCACAAGCGGGACCTCAGATACGCAGTATTTT.